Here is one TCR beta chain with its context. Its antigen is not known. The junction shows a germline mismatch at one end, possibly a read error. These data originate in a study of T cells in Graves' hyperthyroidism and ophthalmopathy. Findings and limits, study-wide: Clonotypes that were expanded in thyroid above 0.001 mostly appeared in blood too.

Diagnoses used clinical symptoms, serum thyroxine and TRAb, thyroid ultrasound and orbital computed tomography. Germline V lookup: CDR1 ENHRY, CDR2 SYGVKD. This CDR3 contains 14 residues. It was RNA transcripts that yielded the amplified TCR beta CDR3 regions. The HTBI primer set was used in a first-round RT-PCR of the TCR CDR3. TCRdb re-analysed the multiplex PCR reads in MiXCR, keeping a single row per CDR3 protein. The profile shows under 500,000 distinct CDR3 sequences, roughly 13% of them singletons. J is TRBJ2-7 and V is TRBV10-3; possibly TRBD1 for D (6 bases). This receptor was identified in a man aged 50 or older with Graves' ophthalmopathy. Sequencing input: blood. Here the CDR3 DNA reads TGTGCCATCAGTGAGTCTGACAGGTACTACGAGCAGTGCTTC. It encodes CAISESDRYYEQCF.